This record covers a single T cell receptor (beta chain). What antigen it recognizes has not been identified. Qualities for individual bases were not recorded, and no much larger clone is one base off. Collaborating institutions collected whole blood in K2EDTA tubes following their own protocols. For TCRbeta analysis, collaborators shipped samples in one of three forms: frozen whole blood, isolated PBMCs, or DNA extracted from either of those sample types. The record originates from a study of blood T cell repertoires in COVID-19 (dated by TCRdb to 2018 to 2021). Notes on the research overall: Samples from collaborators originated in the United States, Italy and Spain and spanned both the acute and convalescent phases of COVID-19. The samples were drawn from two sources: the first 160 participants of the ongoing ImmuneRACE study, and 1,000 to 1,500 subjects contributed by 6 global collaborators. The material from the prospective study consisted of cDNA or gDNA derived from T cells, B-cell-depleted T cells, or PBMCs. The dataset comprised deeply sampled blood TCRbeta repertoires from subjects exposed to, actively infected with, or recovered from COVID-19. The repertoires were released in a freely available public database intended as a resource for research on the immune response to SARS-CoV-2. Where HLA class I and class II types were available, the types were taken from metadata supplied by the sample provider, not from assay-based typing. The sample metadata nearly always contained a de-identified subject ID, COVID-19 status, age in years and sex.

The CDR3, from cysteine to phenylalanine, totals 12 residues. Just CDR3 DNA is preserved here, 36 bases in frame from base 1. Via the germline V gene (reference sequence), CDR1 is MNHEY and CDR2 SMNVEV. V gives up 9 bases and J gives up 4 bases, and the segment between their germline ends measures 13 bases. The immunoSEQ Assay, a bias-controlled multiplex PCR, was used to amplify TCRbeta CDR3 regions from genomic DNA. As for the original processing: Nucleated cell counts per sample were estimated from amplification of reference gene primers within the assay. To quantify the absolute abundance of each unique TCRbeta CDR3 rearrangement, sequence reads were collapsed and filtered. Productive Simpson clonality was computed per sample as the square root of Simpson's diversity index over productive rearrangements. TCRdb stores this immuneACCESS table with in-frame sequences only. Part of the clones is absent; in the studies checked, under half of the shortfall reflects unresolved V genes, and no reason is known for the rest. The D gene and trimming were derived from the DNA, and the V and J assignments and clone size from that table. The sample table lists tens of thousands of clones, 90% of them with a count of one. The top ten hold roughly 10% of the sample.

The investigation overall reported the following: Clinical and demographic metadata were provided uncurated, with the amount varying by source and participant.

The V and J segments used are TRBV27 and TRBJ2-7; no D segment can be confidently identified. The material sequenced was peripheral blood. The clonotype was recovered from a human donor in a cohort sampled during active COVID-19. The bases are TGTGCCAGTCGCTCCTACGGGTACGAGCAGTACTTC. This codes for CASRSYGYEQYF.